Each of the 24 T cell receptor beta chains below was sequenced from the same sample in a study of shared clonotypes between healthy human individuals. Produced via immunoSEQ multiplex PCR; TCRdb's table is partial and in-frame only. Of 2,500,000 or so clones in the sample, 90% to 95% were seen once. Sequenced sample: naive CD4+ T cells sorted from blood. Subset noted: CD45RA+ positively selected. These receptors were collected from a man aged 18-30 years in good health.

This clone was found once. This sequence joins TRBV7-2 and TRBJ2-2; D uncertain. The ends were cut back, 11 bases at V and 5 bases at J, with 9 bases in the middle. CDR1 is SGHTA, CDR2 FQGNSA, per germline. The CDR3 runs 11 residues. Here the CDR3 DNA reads TGTGCCCTGGGTATTACCGGGGAGCTGTTTTTT. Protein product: CALGITGELFF.

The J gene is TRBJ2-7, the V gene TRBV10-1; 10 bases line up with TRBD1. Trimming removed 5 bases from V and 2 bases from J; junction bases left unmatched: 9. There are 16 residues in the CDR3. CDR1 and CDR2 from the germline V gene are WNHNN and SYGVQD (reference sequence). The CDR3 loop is CASSSSPGQGTYEQYF. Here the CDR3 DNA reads TGCGCCAGCAGTTCCTCTCCGGGACAGGGGACCTACGAGCAGTACTTC.

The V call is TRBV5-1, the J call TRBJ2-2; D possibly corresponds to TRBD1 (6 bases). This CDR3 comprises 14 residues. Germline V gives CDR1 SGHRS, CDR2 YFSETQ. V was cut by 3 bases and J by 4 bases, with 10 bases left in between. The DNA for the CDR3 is TGCGCCAGCAGCTCACAGGGTATCACCGGGGAGCTGTTTTTT. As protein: CASSSQGITGELFF.

This CDR3 reads CASSFETPTPNQPQHF. DNA for the CDR3: TGTGCCAGCAGTTTTGAGACTCCGACTCCTAATCAGCCCCAGCATTTT. The chain has TRBV27 and TRBJ1-5; unclear D gene. The CDR3 covers 16 residues. Trimming pared 3 bases from V and 4 bases from J, leaving 16 bases between. Germline V gene data show CDR1 as MNHEY and CDR2 as SMNVEV (reference sequence).

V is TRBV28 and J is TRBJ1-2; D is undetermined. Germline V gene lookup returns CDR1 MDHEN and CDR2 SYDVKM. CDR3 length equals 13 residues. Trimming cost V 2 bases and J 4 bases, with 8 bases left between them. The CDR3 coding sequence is TGTGCCAGCAGTTTAGCATCTCCCTATGGCTACACCTTC. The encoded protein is CASSLASPYGYTF.

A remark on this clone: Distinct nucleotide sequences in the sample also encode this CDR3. CDR3 DNA sequence: TGTGCCAGCAGCCCGGACCGTATTTATGGCTACACCTTC. Protein: CASSPDRIYGYTF. The chain carries TRBV7-2 and TRBJ1-2, with D hard to call. V was trimmed by 5 bases and J by 5 bases, leaving 12 bases between them. Germline V gives CDR1 SGHTA, CDR2 FQGNSA. The CDR3 is 13 residues long.

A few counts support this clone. CDR3 coding DNA: TGTGCCAGCAGCTTGGGCGCTAGCGGGGACTCTGGGGCCAACGTCCTGACTTTC. Its translation: CASSLGASGDSGANVLTF. This chain links TRBV5-4 with TRBJ2-6; TRBD2 matches at 9 bases. The germline CDR1 and CDR2 sequences are SGHNT and YYREEE (reference sequence). CDR3 size: 18 residues. The V and J ends lost 0 bases and 0 bases, in that order; junction bases with no gene match: 4. Variable domain in full (rest from reference TRBV5-4 and TRBJ2-6): ETGVTQSPTHLIKTRGQQVTLRCSSQSGHNTVSWYQQALGQGPQFIFQYYREEENGRGNFPPRFSGLQFPNYSSELNVNALELDDSALYLCASSLGASGDSGANVLTFGAGSRLTVL.

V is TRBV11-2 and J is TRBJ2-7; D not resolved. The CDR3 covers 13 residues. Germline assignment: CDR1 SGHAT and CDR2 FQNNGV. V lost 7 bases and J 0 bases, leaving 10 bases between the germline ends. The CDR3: CASTEGNSYEQYF. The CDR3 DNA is TGTGCCAGCACCGAAGGGAACTCCTACGAGCAGTACTTC. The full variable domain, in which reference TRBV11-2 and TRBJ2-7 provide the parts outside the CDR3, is EAGVAQSPRYKIIEKRQSVAFWCNPISGHATLYWYQQILGQGPKLLIQFQNNGVVDDSQLPKDRFSAERLKGVDSTLKIQPAKLEDSAVYLCASTEGNSYEQYFGPGTRLTVT.

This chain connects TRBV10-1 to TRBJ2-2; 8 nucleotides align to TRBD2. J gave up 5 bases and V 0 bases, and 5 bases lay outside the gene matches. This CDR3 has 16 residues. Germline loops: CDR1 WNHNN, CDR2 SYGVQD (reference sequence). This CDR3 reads CASSESVAGLTGELFF. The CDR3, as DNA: TGCGCCAGCAGTGAGTCAGTAGCGGGATTGACCGGGGAGCTGTTTTTT.

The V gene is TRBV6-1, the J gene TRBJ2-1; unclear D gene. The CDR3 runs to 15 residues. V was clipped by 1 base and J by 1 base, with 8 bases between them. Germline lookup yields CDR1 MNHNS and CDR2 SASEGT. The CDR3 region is CASSEEGASYNEQFF. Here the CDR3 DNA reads TGTGCCAGCAGTGAAGAGGGCGCGTCCTACAATGAGCAGTTCTTC.

This chain's CDR3 is CASNSLGGQGNQPQHF. The CDR3 DNA reads as TGTGCCAGCAATTCCCTGGGGGGGCAGGGCAATCAGCCCCAGCATTTT. The chain joins TRBV28 to TRBJ1-5; perhaps TRBD1 as D (6 bases). The germline gives CDR1 MDHEN, CDR2 SYDVKM. V was pared by 7 bases and J by 2 bases, with 18 bases between. The CDR3 spans 16 residues.

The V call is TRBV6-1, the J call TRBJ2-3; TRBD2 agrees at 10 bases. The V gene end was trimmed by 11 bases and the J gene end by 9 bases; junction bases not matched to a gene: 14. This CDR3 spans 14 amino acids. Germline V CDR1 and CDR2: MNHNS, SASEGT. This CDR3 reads CAAAESGGAGTQYF. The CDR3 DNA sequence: TGTGCCGCGGCAGAAAGCGGGGGGGCTGGAACGCAGTATTTT.

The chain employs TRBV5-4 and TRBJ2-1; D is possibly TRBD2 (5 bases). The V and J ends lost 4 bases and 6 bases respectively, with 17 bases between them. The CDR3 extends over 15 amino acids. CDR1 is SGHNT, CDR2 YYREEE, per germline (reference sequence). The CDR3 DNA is TGTGCCAGCAGCCCGGTCGCGGGTCTTTCCAATGAGCAGTTCTTC. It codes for CASSPVAGLSNEQFF.

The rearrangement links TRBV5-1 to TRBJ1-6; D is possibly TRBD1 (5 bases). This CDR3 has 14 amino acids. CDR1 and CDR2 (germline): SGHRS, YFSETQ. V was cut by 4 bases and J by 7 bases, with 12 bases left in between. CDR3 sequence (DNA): TGCGCCAGCAGCGCGGAGGGGACCAATTCACCCCTCCACTTT. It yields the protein CASSAEGTNSPLHF.

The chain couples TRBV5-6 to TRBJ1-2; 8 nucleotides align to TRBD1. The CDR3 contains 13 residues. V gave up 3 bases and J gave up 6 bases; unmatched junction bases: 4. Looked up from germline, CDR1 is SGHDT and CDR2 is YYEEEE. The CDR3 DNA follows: TGTGCCAGCAGCTGGGACAGGATGAATGGCTACACCTTC. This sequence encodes CASSWDRMNGYTF.

CDR3 nucleotides: TGCGCCAGCAGCTCGCCCGGGGGGTTAAATGAAAAACTGTTTTTT. The encoded protein is CASSSPGGLNEKLFF. The chain employs TRBV5-1 and TRBJ1-4; a possible D gene is TRBD1 (5 bases). The CDR3 is 15 residues long. Trimming stripped 3 bases from V and 5 bases from J, with 14 bases between. The germline CDR1 and CDR2 sequences are SGHRS and YFSETQ.

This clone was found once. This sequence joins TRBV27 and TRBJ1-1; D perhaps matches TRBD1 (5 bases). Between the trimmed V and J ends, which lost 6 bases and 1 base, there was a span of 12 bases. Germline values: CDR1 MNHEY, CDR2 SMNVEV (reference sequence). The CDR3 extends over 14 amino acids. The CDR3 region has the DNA TGTGCCAGCAGGAATGACAGACAGAACACTGAAGCTTTCTTT. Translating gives CASRNDRQNTEAFF.

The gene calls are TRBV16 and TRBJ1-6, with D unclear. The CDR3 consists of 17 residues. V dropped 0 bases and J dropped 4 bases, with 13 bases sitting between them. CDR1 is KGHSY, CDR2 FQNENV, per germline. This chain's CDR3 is CASSQSPRTFYNSPLHF. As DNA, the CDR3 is TGTGCCAGCAGCCAATCACCGAGGACCTTTTATAATTCACCCCTCCACTTT. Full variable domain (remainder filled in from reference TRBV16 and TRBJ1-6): GEEVAQTPKHLVRGEGQKAKLYCAPIKGHSYVFWYQQVLKNEFKFLISFQNENVFDETGMPKERFSAKCLPNSPCSLEIQATKLEDSAVYFCASSQSPRTFYNSPLHFGNGTRLTVT.

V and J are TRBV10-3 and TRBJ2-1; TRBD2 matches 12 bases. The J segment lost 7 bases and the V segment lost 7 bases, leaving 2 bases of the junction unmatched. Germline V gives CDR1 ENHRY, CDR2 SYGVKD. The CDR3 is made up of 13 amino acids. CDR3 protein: CAIKTSGGNEQFF. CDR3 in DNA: TGTGCCATCAAGACTAGCGGGGGAAATGAGCAGTTCTTC.

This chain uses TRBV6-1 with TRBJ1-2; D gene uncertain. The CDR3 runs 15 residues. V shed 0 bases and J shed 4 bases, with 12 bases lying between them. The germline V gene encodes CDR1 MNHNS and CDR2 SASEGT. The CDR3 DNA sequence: TGTGCCAGCAGTGAAGCTTACAGATTCGTCTATGGCTACACCTTC. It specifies CASSEAYRFVYGYTF.

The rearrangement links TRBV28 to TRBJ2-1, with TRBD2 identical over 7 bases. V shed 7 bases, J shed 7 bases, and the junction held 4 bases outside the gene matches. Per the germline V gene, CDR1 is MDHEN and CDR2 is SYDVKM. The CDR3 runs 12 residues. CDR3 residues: CASTEAGNEQFF. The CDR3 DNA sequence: TGTGCCAGCACGGAAGCGGGAAATGAGCAGTTCTTC.

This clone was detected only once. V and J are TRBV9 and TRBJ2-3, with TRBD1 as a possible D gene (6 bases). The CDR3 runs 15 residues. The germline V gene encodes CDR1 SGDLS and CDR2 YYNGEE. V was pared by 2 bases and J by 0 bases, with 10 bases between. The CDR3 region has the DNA TGTGCCAGCAGCGTTATGGGACAAAGCACAGATACGCAGTATTTT. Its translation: CASSVMGQSTDTQYF.

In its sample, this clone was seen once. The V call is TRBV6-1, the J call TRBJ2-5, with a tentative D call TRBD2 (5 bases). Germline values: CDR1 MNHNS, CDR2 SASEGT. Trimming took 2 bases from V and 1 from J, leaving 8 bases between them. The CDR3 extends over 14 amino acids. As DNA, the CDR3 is TGTGCCAGCAGTGAAAGAGCGGTCCAAGAGACCCAGTACTTC. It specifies CASSERAVQETQYF.

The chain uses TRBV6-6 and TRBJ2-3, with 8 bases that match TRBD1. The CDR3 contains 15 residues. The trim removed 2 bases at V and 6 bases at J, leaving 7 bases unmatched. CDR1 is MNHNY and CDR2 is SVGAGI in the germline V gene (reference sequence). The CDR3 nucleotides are TGTGCCAGCAGTTACGGGCAGGGGGCCATGGATACGCAGTATTTT. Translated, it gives CASSYGQGAMDTQYF.